These 23 T cell receptor beta chains came from one sample sequenced in a study of cytomegalovirus exposure and HLA in healthy donors (dated by TCRdb to about 2017). The protocol used for the library was the immunoSEQ multiplex PCR assay. The multiplex PCR relied on a mix of 60 forward primers for TCR Vbeta segments and 13 reverse primers for TCR Jbeta segments. TCRdb holds this immuneACCESS table with in-frame rearrangements only. Some clones are missing; in checked studies, unresolved V genes explain under half, and the rest has no known cause. The sample table contains 140,000 to 150,000 clones; only one count was recorded for roughly 78% of them. In total, the top ten clones hold around 2.9% of the sample. Sequenced sample: PBMCs. Every receptor here comes from a female donor in good health and CMV-seronegative.

The chain combines TRBV30 with TRBJ2-3; 8 positions match TRBD2. Germline assignment: CDR1 GTSNPN and CDR2 SVGIG (reference sequence). The CDR3 consists of 16 residues. The J segment lost 8 bases and the V segment lost 7 bases, leaving 20 bases of the junction unmatched. The CDR3 nucleotides read TGTGCCTCTCGAACCCTGCGGGGGGTGCAAGCAGGTACGCAGTATTTT. Translation gives CASRTLRGVQAGTQYF.

This clone was recorded only once. V and J are TRBV30 and TRBJ1-2; tentatively, D is TRBD1 (5 bases). This CDR3 comprises 12 residues. Germline V gene lookup returns CDR1 GTSNPN and CDR2 SVGIG (reference sequence). V gave up 2 bases and J gave up 8 bases, with 12 bases separating them. CDR3 residues: CAWSIRGRGYTF. The CDR3 DNA reads as TGTGCCTGGAGTATTAGGGGAAGAGGCTACACCTTC.

The J gene is TRBJ1-4, the V gene TRBV28; no clear D gene. The CDR3 length is 16 residues. V shed 6 bases and J shed 0 bases, with 14 bases lying between them. The germline CDR1 and CDR2 sequences are MDHEN and SYDVKM. Here the CDR3 reads CASRPLPHSTNEKLFF. The CDR3 coding sequence is TGTGCCAGCAGACCTTTACCTCACTCAACTAATGAAAAACTGTTTTTT.

The chain is built from TRBV4-3 and TRBJ2-2, with TRBD2 as a possible D gene (5 bases). The CDR3 consists of 14 residues. The V gene lost 0 bases and the J gene lost 6 bases, with 8 bases spanning the gap. Germline CDR1 and CDR2: LGHNA and YSLEER. CDR3: CASSQDRGAGELFF. Written as DNA, the CDR3 is TGCGCCAGCAGCCAAGATCGGGGAGCCGGGGAGCTGTTTTTT.

The CDR3 region is CASGQGASTGELFF. The CDR3 DNA reads as TGTGCCAGCGGCCAGGGGGCAAGCACCGGGGAGCTGTTTTTT. The V gene is TRBV6-1, the J gene TRBJ2-2, with 8 positions matching TRBD1. Trimming took 8 bases from V and 4 from J; bases not matched to a gene: 6. The length of the CDR3 is 14 residues. The germline CDR1 and CDR2 sequences are MNHNS and SASEGT.

The chain has TRBV9 and TRBJ1-5, with D possibly TRBD1 on 5 matching bases. The CDR3 totals 15 residues. Between the trimmed V and J ends, which lost 0 bases and 2 bases, there was a span of 9 bases. Germline CDR1 reads SGDLS; CDR2 reads YYNGEE. CDR3 coding DNA: TGTGCCAGCAGCGTAGGATCGGGGGGCAATCAGCCCCAGCATTTT. Translated, it gives CASSVGSGGNQPQHF.

V is TRBV29-1 and J is TRBJ2-5; tentatively, D is TRBD2 (6 bases). Trimming left V 4 bases short and J 4 bases short, with 19 bases between. Germline V lookup: CDR1 SQVTM, CDR2 ANQGSEA. The CDR3 contains 15 residues. The CDR3 loop reads CSVVSRGGMVETQYF. The CDR3 DNA sequence: TGCAGCGTTGTATCCCGCGGCGGGATGGTAGAGACCCAGTACTTC.

This clone appeared a few times. The chain carries TRBV5-4 and TRBJ2-1; TRBD1 matches at 9 bases. V shed 3 bases and J 2 bases; nucleotides not matched to a gene: 15. Germline assignment: CDR1 SGHNT and CDR2 YYREEE (reference sequence). The CDR3 loop spans 19 amino acids. The CDR3 sequence is CASSSKQPPDRGTYNEQFF. CDR3 nucleotides: TGTGCCAGCAGCTCCAAACAACCCCCGGACAGGGGCACCTACAATGAGCAGTTCTTC.

This chain uses TRBV7-2 with TRBJ2-3, with D unclear. The germline V and J ends were trimmed by 6 bases and 0 bases, with 16 bases remaining between them. The CDR3 covers 16 residues. Germline lookup yields CDR1 SGHTA and CDR2 FQGNSA. The CDR3 loop is CASSRLGSKSTDTQYF. The CDR3 DNA reads as TGTGCCAGCAGTCGCCTGGGCTCCAAGAGCACAGATACGCAGTATTTT.

The rearrangement joins TRBV6-1 to TRBJ2-1; 12 bases match TRBD2. The germline V gene encodes CDR1 MNHNS and CDR2 SASEGT. The CDR3 is made up of 18 amino acids. With 0 bases clipped from V and 3 bases from J, the junction kept 6 bases outside the gene matches. The CDR3 nucleotides are TGTGCCAGCAGTGAAGCGAGACTAGCGGGGGCTCTCTACAATGAGCAGTTCTTC. This sequence encodes CASSEARLAGALYNEQFF.

This clone has only one observation. The final CDR3 position lacks the conserved phenylalanine or tryptophan, pointing to a likely read error. The gene calls are TRBV28 and TRBJ1-4; 9 bases align to TRBD1. This CDR3 is 14 amino acids long. CDR1 MDHEN and CDR2 SYDVKM come from the germline V gene. V gave up 7 bases and J gave up 5 bases; unmatched junction bases: 5. The CDR3 DNA reads TGTGCCAGCACGTTGACAGGGGGGAATGAAAAACTGTTTCTT. Residues: CASTLTGGNEKLFL.

This clone occurred a few times. The genes are TRBV19 and TRBJ2-2; TRBD2 might be the D (5 bases). This CDR3 is 17 amino acids long. Per germline, CDR1 LNHDA and CDR2 SQIVND (reference sequence). V was shortened by 0 bases and J by 4 bases, with 15 bases between the two germline ends. CDR3 amino acids: CASSIDLPLAATGELFF. CDR3 in DNA: TGTGCCAGTAGTATAGATCTCCCCCTAGCAGCCACCGGGGAGCTGTTTTTT.

In nucleotides, the CDR3 is TGTGCCAGCAGCCCGAATATTCCGGGACTACCCGACAATGAGCAGTTCTTC. This sequence encodes CASSPNIPGLPDNEQFF. This rearrangement joins TRBV7-3 to TRBJ2-1; TRBD2 agrees at 7 bases. Per the germline V gene, CDR1 is SGHTA and CDR2 is FQGTGA. Germline trimming cut 5 bases from V and 5 bases from J; bases unmatched to any gene: 15. The CDR3 is 17 residues long.

The V call is TRBV6-1, the J call TRBJ1-1; D gene ambiguous. This CDR3 comprises 11 residues. V lost 6 bases and J lost 1, with 3 bases in between. From germline, CDR1 is MNHNS and CDR2 SASEGT. The chain's CDR3 is CASSRNTEAFF. The CDR3 DNA reads TGTGCCAGCAGCCGGAACACTGAAGCTTTCTTT.

The chain combines TRBV9 with TRBJ2-5; 12 bases map to TRBD2. With 2 bases clipped from V and 1 base from J, the junction kept 3 bases outside the gene matches. Germline lookup yields CDR1 SGDLS and CDR2 YYNGEE. The CDR3 has 16 amino acids. The CDR3 DNA sequence: TGTGCCAGCAGCGTCGGACTAGCGGGAATCCAAGAGACCCAGTACTTC. Amino acids: CASSVGLAGIQETQYF. Filled out from reference TRBV9 and TRBJ2-5, the complete variable domain reads DSGVTQTPKHLITATGQRVTLRCSPRSGDLSVYWYQQSLDQGLQFLIQYYNGEERAKGNILERFSAQQFPDLHSELNLSSLELGDSALYFCASSVGLAGIQETQYFGPGTRLLVL.

In its sample, this clone was seen a few times. The chain combines TRBV5-1 with TRBJ1-1, with 8 positions matching TRBD1. Germline lookup yields CDR1 SGHRS and CDR2 YFSETQ. Trimming at V came to 3 bases and at J to 0 bases, leaving 7 bases not matched to a gene. This CDR3 spans 16 amino acids. The CDR3 bases are TGCGCCAGCAGCTCTACAGGGGGATGGGTGAACACTGAAGCTTTCTTT. This sequence encodes CASSSTGGWVNTEAFF.

This chain connects TRBV18 to TRBJ2-5; no clear D. Trimming stripped 4 bases from V and 4 bases from J, with 7 bases between. The CDR3 is made up of 12 amino acids. Germline V CDR1 and CDR2: KGHSH, LQKENI. CDR3 residues: CASSQNGETQYF. CDR3 bases: TGTGCCAGCTCACAAAACGGAGAGACCCAGTACTTC.

The chain joins TRBV30 to TRBJ1-1; TRBD1 matches at 8 bases. This CDR3 has 13 amino acids. With V trimmed by 7 bases and J by 5 bases, 9 bases remained unmatched. CDR1 GTSNPN and CDR2 SVGIG come from the germline V gene (reference sequence). The chain's CDR3 is CASGPQGATEAFF. Here the CDR3 DNA reads TGTGCCTCCGGCCCCCAGGGGGCGACTGAAGCTTTCTTT.

The genes are TRBV6-1 and TRBJ1-4; D is perhaps TRBD1 (5 bases). CDR1 and CDR2 from the germline V gene are MNHNS and SASEGT. Trimming took off 6 bases at V and 3 bases at J, with 14 bases between the two ends. CDR3 size: 15 residues. The DNA for the CDR3 is TGTGCCAGCAGACCGCCCGGGGGATCTAATGAAAAACTGTTTTTT. Its protein is CASRPPGGSNEKLFF.

This clone was counted only a few times. The chain links TRBV29-1 to TRBJ2-7, with D possibly TRBD1 on 6 matching bases. Germline V gene data show CDR1 as SQVTM and CDR2 as ANQGSEA. The germline V and J ends were trimmed by 4 bases and 3 bases, with 7 bases remaining between them. The CDR3 has 11 amino acids. CDR3 coding DNA: TGCAGCGTTGGAGGGGGCTACGAGCAGTACTTC. Its protein product is CSVGGGYEQYF.

This chain joins TRBV6-4 and TRBJ1-2, with TRBD1 as a possible D gene (5 bases). The CDR3 loop spans 14 amino acids. V gave up 2 bases and J gave up 2 bases, with 9 bases separating them. Germline-derived CDR1 and CDR2 are MRHNA and SNTAGT. The CDR3 DNA sequence: TGTGCCAGCAGTGACGCGACAGCAAACTATGGCTACACCTTC. As protein: CASSDATANYGYTF.

This chain uses TRBV5-4 with TRBJ1-5; 8 bases agree with TRBD1. This CDR3 is built from 15 residues. The junction had 6 bases not matched to a gene; V was cut back by 4 bases and J by 3 bases. Germline V gives CDR1 SGHNT, CDR2 YYREEE (reference sequence). The CDR3 region has the DNA TGTGCCAGCAGCCCCGCGGACAGGGACAATCAGCCCCAGCATTTT. Its protein is CASSPADRDNQPQHF.

V and J are TRBV5-4 and TRBJ2-5; D unresolved. The germline CDR1 and CDR2 sequences are SGHNT and YYREEE (reference sequence). This CDR3 is built from 15 residues. Trimming took 4 bases from V and 4 from J, leaving 17 bases between them. CDR3 protein: CASSTTPLVPETQYF. The DNA of the CDR3 is TGTGCCAGCAGCACCACTCCGCTAGTCCCAGAGACCCAGTACTTC.